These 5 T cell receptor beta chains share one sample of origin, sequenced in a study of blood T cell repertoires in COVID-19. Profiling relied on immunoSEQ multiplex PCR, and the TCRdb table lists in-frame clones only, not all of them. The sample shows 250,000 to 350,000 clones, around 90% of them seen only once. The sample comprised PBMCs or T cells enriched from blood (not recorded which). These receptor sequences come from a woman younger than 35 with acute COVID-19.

The chain's CDR3 is CASGSSYNEQFF. The CDR3 DNA reads TGCGCCTCCGGGAGTTCCTACAATGAGCAGTTCTTC. The chain employs TRBV5-1 and TRBJ2-1; a possible D gene is TRBD2 (6 bases). The germline V gene has CDR1 SGHRS and CDR2 YFSETQ. The CDR3 is 12 amino acids. V lost 10 bases and J lost 1, with 9 bases in between.

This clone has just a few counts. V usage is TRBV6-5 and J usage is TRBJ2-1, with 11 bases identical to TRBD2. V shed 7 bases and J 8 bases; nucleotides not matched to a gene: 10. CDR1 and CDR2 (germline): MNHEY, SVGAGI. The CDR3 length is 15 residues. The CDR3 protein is CASNIAGGPGHEQFF. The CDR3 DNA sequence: TGTGCCAGCAATATAGCGGGAGGGCCAGGGCATGAGCAGTTCTTC.

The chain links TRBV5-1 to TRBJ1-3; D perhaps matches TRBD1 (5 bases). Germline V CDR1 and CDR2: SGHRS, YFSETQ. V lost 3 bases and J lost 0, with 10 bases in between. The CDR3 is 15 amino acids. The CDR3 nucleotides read TGCGCCAGCAGCTGGGGACTCTTCTCTGGAAACACCATATATTTT. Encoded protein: CASSWGLFSGNTIYF.

DNA for the CDR3: TGTGCCAGCAGTTTGGCAGGTTTTGCGAACACCGGGGAGCTGTTTTTT. This encodes CASSLAGFANTGELFF. This sequence joins TRBV28 and TRBJ2-2; D gene ambiguous. The CDR3 is 16 residues long. V was trimmed by 3 bases and J by 0 bases, leaving 11 bases between them. Germline loops: CDR1 MDHEN, CDR2 SYDVKM.

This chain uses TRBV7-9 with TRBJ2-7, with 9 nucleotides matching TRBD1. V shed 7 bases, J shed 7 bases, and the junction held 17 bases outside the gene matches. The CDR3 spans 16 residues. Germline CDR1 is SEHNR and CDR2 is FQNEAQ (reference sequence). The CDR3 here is CASTSLGPGQGLEQYF. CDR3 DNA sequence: TGTGCCAGCACTTCACTAGGTCCGGGACAGGGCTTGGAGCAGTACTTC. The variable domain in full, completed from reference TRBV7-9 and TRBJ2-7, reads DTGVSQNPRHKITKRGQNVTFRCDPISEHNRLYWYRQTLGQGPEFLTYFQNEAQLEKSRLLSDRFSAERPKGSFSTLEIQRTEQGDSAMYLCASTSLGPGQGLEQYFGPGTRLTVT.